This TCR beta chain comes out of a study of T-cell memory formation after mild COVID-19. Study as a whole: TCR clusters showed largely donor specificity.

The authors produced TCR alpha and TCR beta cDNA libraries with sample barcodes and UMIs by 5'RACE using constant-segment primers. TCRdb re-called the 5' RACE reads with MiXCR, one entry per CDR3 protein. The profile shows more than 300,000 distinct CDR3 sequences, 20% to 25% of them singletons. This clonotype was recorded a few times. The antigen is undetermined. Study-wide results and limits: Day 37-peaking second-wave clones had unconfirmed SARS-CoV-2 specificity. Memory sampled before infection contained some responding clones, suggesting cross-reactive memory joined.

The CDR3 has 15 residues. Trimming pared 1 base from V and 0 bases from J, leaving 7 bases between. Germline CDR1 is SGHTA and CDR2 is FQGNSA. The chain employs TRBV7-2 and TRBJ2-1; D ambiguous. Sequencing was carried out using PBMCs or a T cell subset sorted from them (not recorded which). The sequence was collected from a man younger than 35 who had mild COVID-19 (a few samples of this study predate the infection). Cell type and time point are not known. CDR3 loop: CASSLELSSYNEQFF. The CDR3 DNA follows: TGTGCCAGCAGCTTAGAACTGAGCTCCTACAATGAGCAGTTCTTC. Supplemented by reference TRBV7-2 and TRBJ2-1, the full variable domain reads GAGVSQSPSNKVTEKGKDVELRCDPISGHTALYWYRQSLGQGLEFLIYFQGNSAPDKSGLPSDRFSAERTGGSVSTLTIQRTQQEDSAVYLCASSLELSSYNEQFFGPGTRLTVL.